The source of this T cell receptor (beta chain) is a study of blood T cell repertoires in COVID-19. Study at large: Samples came from the United States, Italy and Spain, spanning acute and convalescent COVID-19. Nucleic acid was either cDNA or gDNA, and it came from T cells, B-cell-depleted T cells, or PBMCs.

Germline assignment: CDR1 LNHDA and CDR2 SQIVND (reference sequence). V was clipped by 6 bases and J by 7 bases; unmatched bases: 9. The CDR3 loop spans 14 amino acids. Original methodology: It was from reference gene primer amplification that nucleated cell counts were estimated. Profiled with immunoSEQ multiplex PCR; TCRdb holds only in-frame clones, not every one. V, J and clone size are those of that table, while D and trimming were read from the DNA. Among around 42,000 clones, around four fifths were seen once, and the ten largest hold about 40%. V gene TRBV19 combines with J gene TRBJ1-2; 9 nucleotides align to TRBD1. What was sequenced was peripheral blood. The TCR originated in a man older than 75 with active or convalescent COVID-19. CDR3 sequence: CASRKRQGVIGYTF. In nucleotides, the CDR3 is TGTGCCAGTAGAAAAAGACAGGGGGTTATTGGCTACACCTTC.